This TCR beta chain is from a study of blood T cell repertoires in COVID-19 (dated by TCRdb to about 2020). Looking at the study overall: The collaborator samples originated in the United States, Italy and Spain and spanned the acute and convalescent phases of COVID-19. The material from the prospective study consisted of cDNA or gDNA derived from T cells, B-cell-depleted T cells, or PBMCs. Deeply sampled blood TCRbeta repertoires from subjects exposed to, actively infected with, or recovered from COVID-19 were included in the dataset. The repertoires were released in a freely available public database meant as a resource for research on the immune response to SARS-CoV-2. Samples came from the ongoing ImmuneRACE study (first 160 participants) plus 1,254 subjects from 6 global collaborators. A de-identified subject ID, COVID-19 status, age in years and sex were almost always included in the sample metadata. HLA class I and class II types, where available, came from metadata supplied by the sample provider rather than from assay-based typing.

TCRbeta CDR3 regions were amplified from genomic DNA by means of the immunoSEQ Assay, a bias-controlled multiplex PCR. The source study handled its data this way. Within the assay, amplification of reference gene primers was used to estimate how many nucleated cells each sample contained. To quantify the absolute abundance of each unique TCRbeta CDR3 rearrangement, sequence reads were collapsed and filtered. For each sample, productive Simpson clonality was calculated by taking the square root of Simpson's diversity index across productive rearrangements. The clones in this table, taken by TCRdb from immuneACCESS, are in-frame only. Not every clone is retained; where verified, under half of the shortfall comes from an unresolved V gene, and the cause of the rest is unknown. That table supplies the V and J calls and clone size; D and trimming were determined from the DNA. The sample table contains roughly 65,000 clones; only one count was recorded for about 80% of them. The top ten clonotypes cover approximately 23% of the sample.

The investigation overall reported the following: The quantity of clinical and demographic metadata differed by source and by participant and was supplied without curation.

Collaborating institutions collected whole blood in K2EDTA tubes following their own protocols. Collaborator samples were shipped for TCRbeta analysis as frozen whole blood, isolated PBMCs, or DNA extracted from either sample type. This clone is a singleton in its sample. The target of this receptor is not known. Base-call qualities are not available, and no considerably larger clone is one nucleotide away. Sequences SNHLY (CDR1) and FYNNEI (CDR2) are obtained from the germline V gene. The junction shows trimming of 7 bases on V and 10 bases on J, plus 20 bases between the germline ends. The CDR3 sequence holds 15 residues, the cysteine and phenylalanine included. The retained sequence is limited to the CDR3, 45 bases, with the frame set at the first base.

The chain is encoded by TRBV2 joined to TRBJ1-6; tentative D gene TRBD1, with 6 bases matching. Sequenced material: peripheral blood. The sequence came from a human donor in a cohort sampled during active COVID-19. CDR3 region: CASIEGGRGGSPLHF. The DNA sequence is as follows: TGTGCCAGCATTGAGGGGGGGCGGGGTGGATCACCCCTCCACTTT.